The 5 T cell receptor beta chains below all came from one sample that was sequenced in a study of identical twins. TCRdb recomputed calls from the 5' RACE reads with MiXCR, one row per CDR3 protein. The sample includes hundreds of thousands of distinct CDR3 sequences, around 24% seen only once; the top ten take around 0.5%. These data also featured in a second study, about yellow fever vaccine responses in identical twins.

The specimen sequenced was CD4+ T cells sorted from blood. The receptors come from a woman aged 18-29 years in good health.

The V call is TRBV5-1, the J call TRBJ2-1, with 7 bases identical to TRBD1. The CDR3 consists of 13 residues. The germline V gene has CDR1 SGHRS and CDR2 YFSETQ. Losses at the gene ends were 4 bases for V and 10 bases for J; bases not matched to a gene: 8. CDR3 nucleotides: TGCGCCAGCAGCCCCAGGGGGTCTAACGAGCAGTTCTTC. Translating it yields CASSPRGSNEQFF.

This clonotype occurred a few times. The rearrangement uses TRBV5-1 and TRBJ2-7, with unresolved D. The germline V gene has CDR1 SGHRS and CDR2 YFSETQ. Trimming shortened V by 1 base and J by 3 bases, and 8 bases separated the two germline ends. The CDR3 covers 13 residues. DNA of the CDR3: TGCGCCAGCAGCTTGCTGGAGTTCTACGAGCAGTACTTC. Protein product: CASSLLEFYEQYF.

The chain is built from TRBV7-6 and TRBJ2-4; a weak D match, TRBD2 (6 bases). V was clipped by 1 base and J by 1 base, with 17 bases between them. Germline CDR1 is SGHVS and CDR2 is FNYEAQ. The CDR3 extends over 18 amino acids. The CDR3 nucleotides are TGTGCCAGCAGCTTAGGGGACTTACCCACATACGCCAAAAACATTCAGTACTTC. Protein sequence: CASSLGDLPTYAKNIQYF.

This clonotype was recorded a few times. CDR3 region: CASSLWTSGRAVDTQYF. As DNA, the CDR3 is TGCGCCAGCAGCTTGTGGACTAGCGGGAGGGCCGTAGATACGCAGTATTTT. The chain combines TRBV5-1 with TRBJ2-3; 15 nucleotides line up with TRBD2. CDR1 and CDR2 from the germline V gene are SGHRS and YFSETQ. The CDR3 is 17 amino acids. V gave up 1 base and J gave up 5 bases; unmatched junction bases: 5.

CDR3 sequence reads: CASTRGPSDTQYF. The CDR3 DNA reads as TGTGCCAGCACCAGGGGCCCATCAGATACGCAGTATTTT. The chain employs TRBV7-9 and TRBJ2-3, with D maybe TRBD1 (6 bases). Trimming left V 7 bases short and J 4 bases short, with 12 bases between. The CDR3 contains 13 residues. The germline V gene has CDR1 SEHNR and CDR2 FQNEAQ (reference sequence).